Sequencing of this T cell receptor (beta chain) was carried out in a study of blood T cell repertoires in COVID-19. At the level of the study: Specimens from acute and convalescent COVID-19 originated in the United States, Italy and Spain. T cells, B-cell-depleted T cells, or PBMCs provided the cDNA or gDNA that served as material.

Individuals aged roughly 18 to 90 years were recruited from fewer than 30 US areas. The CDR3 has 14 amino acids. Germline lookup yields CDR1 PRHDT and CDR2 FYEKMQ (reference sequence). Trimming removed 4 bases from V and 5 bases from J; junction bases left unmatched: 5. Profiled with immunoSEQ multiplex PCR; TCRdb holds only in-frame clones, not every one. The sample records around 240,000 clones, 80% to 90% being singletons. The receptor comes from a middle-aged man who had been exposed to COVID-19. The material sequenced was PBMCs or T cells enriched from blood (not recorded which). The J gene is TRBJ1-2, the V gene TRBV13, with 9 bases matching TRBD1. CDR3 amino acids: CASSYRGLPYGYTF. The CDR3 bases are TGTGCCAGCAGCTACAGGGGGCTCCCATATGGCTACACCTTC.